The entry below describes one T cell receptor (beta chain). The antigen is not known. PCR employed 60 Vbeta and 13 Jbeta primers. Clones were sequenced by immunoSEQ multiplex PCR, and TCRdb holds only the in-frame ones, with some missing. The sample's table shows approximately 40,000 clones. The data were taken from a study of cytomegalovirus exposure and HLA in healthy donors. Notes on the study in general: A list of 150 or so TCR beta chains associated with cytomegalovirus was given.

The sequence derives from a human donor in good health. Sequenced input: PBMCs.

The CDR3 here is CASTQQGLFYEQYF. The CDR3, as DNA: TGTGCCAGCACCCAACAGGGGTTGTTCTACGAGCAGTACTTC. The V and J genes are TRBV2 and TRBJ2-7, with 7 bases identical to TRBD1. This CDR3 region has 14 residues. CDR1 is SNHLY, CDR2 FYNNEI, per germline. The V and J ends lost 7 bases and 3 bases, in that order; junction bases with no gene match: 9.